The rows below give T cell receptor beta chains drawn from one sample of a study of T cells in Graves' hyperthyroidism and ophthalmopathy. Using its own MiXCR run on the multiplex PCR reads, TCRdb lists one record per CDR3 protein. The sample shows about 350,000 distinct CDR3 sequences, approximately 14% of them seen only once. The sequenced sample consisted of blood. These receptors were collected from a middle-aged woman with Graves' ophthalmopathy. The CDR3 runs from the conserved cysteine through the conserved F or W. The D gene is left open where the match is weak. Part of the rows lack a size; the others show once, few, many or a class for expanded clones.

clone_size | d_call | j_call | v_call | cdr3_nt | cdr3_aa
few | - | TRBJ2-7 | TRBV14 | TGTGCCAGCAGCCAAGGACATCGTACCTACGAGCAGTACTTC | CASSQGHRTYEQYF
many | - | TRBJ2-1 | TRBV28 | TGTGCCAGCAAGGCTAGCGACAATGAGCAGTTCTTC | CASKASDNEQFF
few | - | TRBJ1-5 | TRBV30 | TGTGCCTGGAGCCCCGACAGCCTTGGGAATCAGCCCCAGCATTTT | CAWSPDSLGNQPQHF
few | TRBD2 | TRBJ2-2 | TRBV4-2 | TGTGCCAGCAGCCGGGAGGGAGGTAACACCGGGGAGCTGTTTTTT | CASSREGGNTGELFF
few | TRBD2 | TRBJ2-5 | TRBV2 | TGTGCCAGCAGTATTGGGACTAGCGGGAGGGGCGCGGAGACCCAGTACTTC | CASSIGTSGRGAETQYF
many | - | TRBJ1-5 | TRBV2 | TGTGCCAGCAGCCCCAGCGCAGTCAATCAGCCCCAGCATTTT | CASSPSAVNQPQHF
- | TRBD2 | TRBJ2-2 | TRBV15 | TGTGCCACCAGCAGAGGGGGGAAGGGTGGCGGGAGAGGCGAGGAGCTGTTTTTT | CATSRGGKGGGRGEELFF
many | - | TRBJ1-1 | TRBV20-1 | TGCAGTGCTAGGAGAGGCGTAAACACTGAAGCTTTCTTT | CSARRGVNTEAFF
many | TRBD2 | TRBJ2-3 | TRBV2 | TGTGCCAGCAGTCTAGTAGCGGGGATCACAGATACGCAGTATTTT | CASSLVAGITDTQYF
once | TRBD1 | TRBJ2-1 | TRBV19 | TGTGCCAGTAGTATGGGACAGGGGGCCTATGAGCAGTTCTTC | CASSMGQGAYEQFF
many | - | TRBJ1-1 | TRBV18 | TGTGCCAGCAGTCCAGGGGCGAACACTGAAGCTTTCTTT | CASSPGANTEAFF
many | - | TRBJ2-7 | TRBV9 | TGTGCCAGCAGCGTAGCGCGGGGATCCTACGAGCAGTACTTC | CASSVARGSYEQYF
many | - | TRBJ1-1 | TRBV10-3 | TGTGCCATCAGTGATGGGGGACCCCAGGGCGGCACTGAAGCTTTCTTT | CAISDGGPQGGTEAFF
- | - | TRBJ2-7 | TRBV27 | TGTGCCAGCGGCCGACCCTCAAGCTCCTACGAGCAGTACTTC | CASGRPSSSYEQYF
many | - | TRBJ1-2 | TRBV12-3/TRBV12-4 | TGTGCCAGCAAAGGGGATACCTATGGCTACACCTTC | CASKGDTYGYTF
many | - | TRBJ2-7 | TRBV7-9 | TGTGCCAGCAGCTCCCTTGGGGGAAGGGGGTACGAGCAGTACTTC | CASSSLGGRGYEQYF
many | TRBD2 | TRBJ2-1 | TRBV6-1 | TGTGCCAGCGGGTGGAGGGAGGGCCAGAATGAGCAGTTCTTC | CASGWREGQNEQFF
- | - | TRBJ1-4 | TRBV20-1 | TGCAGTGCTAGAGGATTTACAACTAATCAAAAACTGTTTTTT | CSARGFTTNQKLFF
many | - | TRBJ2-1 | TRBV2 | TGTGCCAGCAGTGTCCAGACAGTCTCGGCCTACAATGAGCAGTTCTTC | CASSVQTVSAYNEQFF
many | - | TRBJ2-3 | TRBV19 | TGTGCCAGTAGTATCGAAGTCCGGCAGGGACCAGATACGCAGTATTTT | CASSIEVRQGPDTQYF
many | - | TRBJ1-2 | TRBV7-8 | TGTGCCAGCAGCTTGCAGGTTTCTAACTATGGCTACACCTTC | CASSLQVSNYGYTF
many | TRBD2 | TRBJ2-1 | TRBV2 | TGTGCCAGCAGTGACCGTCTAGCGGGATCTGAGCAGTTCTTC | CASSDRLAGSEQFF
few | - | TRBJ1-5 | TRBV5-8 | TGTGCCAGCAGCTTGTGGATTAATCAGCCCCAGCATTTT | CASSLWINQPQHF
few | - | TRBJ1-2 | TRBV20-1 | TGCAGTGCTCTCGGCGGGTCCAACTATGGCTACACCTTC | CSALGGSNYGYTF
many | - | TRBJ2-1 | TRBV7-9 | TGTGCCAGCAGCTTATTGGACAAAAGCTCCTACAATGAGCAGTTCTTC | CASSLLDKSSYNEQFF
many | - | TRBJ2-5 | TRBV6-1 | TGTGCCAGCAGTGAAGAGTGGACACCGTACTTC | CASSEEWTPYF
- | - | TRBJ2-7 | TRBV7-9 | TGTGCCAGCAGCCACCCCCGGGACGGTGGGGACGAGCAGTACTTC | CASSHPRDGGDEQYF
- | - | TRBJ2-1 | TRBV7-9 | TGTGCCAGCAGCTTGGGGGTCTGGTACAATGAGCAGTTCTTC | CASSLGVWYNEQFF
many | - | TRBJ2-1 | TRBV6-1 | TGTGCCAGCAGTCCCCGGTACTCCTACAATGAGCAGTTCTTC | CASSPRYSYNEQFF
many | - | TRBJ1-1 | TRBV19 | TGTGCCAGTAGTCCCCTCGGAGTGAACACTGAAGCTTTCTTT | CASSPLGVNTEAFF
few | - | TRBJ2-5 | TRBV5-5 | TGTGCCAGCAGCTTGCCGGGACAAGAGACCCAGTACTTC | CASSLPGQETQYF
- | TRBD1 | TRBJ2-2 | TRBV9 | TGTGCCAGCAGCGCTTATATCGAGGGGGCGAATCACGGGGAGCTGTTTTTT | CASSAYIEGANHGELFF
few | - | TRBJ1-2 | TRBV29-1 | TGCAGCGTGGGGCGGGACTCCCATAACTATGGCTACACCTTC | CSVGRDSHNYGYTF
many | - | TRBJ2-7 | TRBV6-1 | TGTGCCAGCAGTGTCAGGCTCGGGTACGAGCAGTACTTC | CASSVRLGYEQYF
- | - | TRBJ2-5 | TRBV5-6 | TGTGCCAGCAGCTTGGTCGATCCAGAGACCCAGTACTTC | CASSLVDPETQYF
many | - | TRBJ1-5 | TRBV28 | TGTGCCAGCAGTTTTGCGCCCCAGCATTTT | CASSFAPQHF
many | TRBD2 | TRBJ2-2 | TRBV2 | TGTGCCAGCAGAGGACTAGTGGACACCGGGGAGCTGTTTTTT | CASRGLVDTGELFF
many | - | TRBJ1-1 | TRBV6-1 | TGTGCCAGCAGTTATAGGGGTTGGGCGCCGGGGATTCGGCACACTGAAGCTTTCTTT | CASSYRGWAPGIRHTEAFF
- | - | TRBJ1-3 | TRBV18 | TGTGCCAGCTCCGCCGGGGGAGGAACGTCTGGAAACACCATATATTTT | CASSAGGGTSGNTIYF
few | - | TRBJ2-1 | TRBV7-2 | TGTGCCAGCAGCCCCCGACAAGAGCAGTTCTTC | CASSPRQEQFF
many | TRBD1 | TRBJ1-1 | TRBV20-1 | TGCAGTGCGACGGACAGGGTAGGACGCACTGAAGCTTTCTTT | CSATDRVGRTEAFF
many | - | TRBJ2-7 | TRBV10-3 | TGTGCCATCAGTGATAGGGGGTGGAGGAAGCAGTACTTC | CAISDRGWRKQYF
many | TRBD1 | TRBJ1-2 | TRBV5-6 | TGTGCCAGCACCGACAGGGTCGACTATGGCTACACCTTC | CASTDRVDYGYTF
many | - | TRBJ2-7 | TRBV20-1 | TGCAGTGCTAGAGCCCCCAGCGTCTACGAGCAGTACTTC | CSARAPSVYEQYF
many | - | TRBJ2-7 | TRBV6-1 | TGTGCCAGCAGTGAAGGGGGACAACACTACGAGCAGTACTTC | CASSEGGQHYEQYF